This T cell receptor (beta chain) was identified during a study of cytomegalovirus exposure and HLA in healthy donors. On the study more broadly: Roughly four fifths of around 400 genotyped donors fell in the Caucasian-associated ancestry cluster. Findings and limits, study-wide: In all likelihood, a cluster of highly shared sequence variants was a sequencing artifact.

CDR3 length: 15 residues. V was pared by 5 bases and J by 0 bases, with 11 bases between. Germline values: CDR1 SNHLY, CDR2 FYNNEI. The PCR made use of 60 Vbeta and 13 Jbeta primers. Sequencing was performed with immunoSEQ multiplex PCR; in TCRdb, only in-frame clones are kept and a portion is missing. The table shows 110,000 to 150,000 clones, with about 75% occurring only once. Concerning this clone itself: Its antigen is as yet unknown.

Donors consisted of healthy bone marrow donors. This TCR came from a woman aged 25 to 39 in good health and CMV-seronegative. The sample comprised PBMCs. This chain joins TRBV2 and TRBJ2-1; unclear D gene. The CDR3 nucleotides read TGTGCCAGCAGTCTAGGCCAAAGCTCCTACAATGAGCAGTTCTTC. Its protein product is CASSLGQSSYNEQFF.